Below, 22 T cell receptor beta chains from the same sample are listed, as sequenced in a study of T cell changes during pregnancy in multiple sclerosis. The repertoire was sequenced with immunoSEQ multiplex PCR; TCRdb's copy has only in-frame clones and lacks some. The data show about 68,000 clones, 90% seen once. The sequencing used peripheral blood, collected in the third trimester of pregnancy. The receptors stem from a female donor with multiple sclerosis, enrolled in a pregnancy study.

V usage is TRBV27 and J usage is TRBJ1-1, with 10 bases that match TRBD1. Germline assignment: CDR1 MNHEY and CDR2 SMNVEV (reference sequence). V trimming: 3 bases; J trimming: 7 bases; junction bases outside the gene matches: 8. The CDR3 sequence is 15 residues long. The CDR3 loop is CASSFRQGANVEAFF. The DNA for the CDR3 is TGTGCCAGCAGTTTTAGACAGGGGGCGAATGTTGAAGCTTTCTTT.

V usage is TRBV29-1 and J usage is TRBJ1-2; D is ambiguous. The V end lost 7 bases, the J end lost 3 bases, and 15 bases lay between the germline ends. CDR1 is SQVTM, CDR2 ANQGSEA, per germline. The CDR3 length is 13 residues. CDR3 amino acids: CSERSPNDYGYTF. As DNA, the CDR3 is TGCAGCGAACGGTCCCCTAATGACTATGGCTACACCTTC.

This chain connects TRBV9 to TRBJ2-5; D not resolved. CDR1 and CDR2 from the germline V gene are SGDLS and YYNGEE. The CDR3 is 14 amino acids. V lost 0 bases and J lost 3, with 9 bases in between. CDR3: CASSVEPKKETQYF. The DNA of the CDR3 is TGTGCCAGCAGCGTAGAGCCAAAAAAAGAGACCCAGTACTTC.

This chain links TRBV7-9 with TRBJ2-1; D perhaps matches TRBD2 (5 bases). The CDR3 spans 12 residues. CDR1 is SEHNR, CDR2 FQNEAQ, per germline (reference sequence). Between the trimmed V and J ends, which lost 1 base and 8 bases, there was a span of 6 bases. CDR3 protein: CASSLVRDEQFF. The CDR3 DNA sequence: TGTGCCAGCAGCTTAGTGAGGGATGAGCAGTTCTTC.

The chain employs TRBV21-1 and TRBJ2-3; TRBD1, as called in the table, went unchecked against the DNA. TRBV21-1 is assigned pseudogene status. CDR3 length: 18 residues. In nucleotides, the CDR3 is TGTGCCAGCAGCACAGGACAGGGAGCGAGGTTGGGCACAGATACGCAGTATTTT. It yields the protein CASSTGQGARLGTDTQYF.

V gene TRBV25-1 combines with J gene TRBJ1-2; possibly TRBD1 for D (5 bases). Germline CDR1 and CDR2: MGHDK and SYGVNS. The CDR3 loop spans 14 amino acids. The V end lost 5 bases, the J end lost 4 bases, and 14 bases lay between the germline ends. CDR3 in DNA: TGTGCCAGCAGTTCCGCAGGGTTTTTCTATGGCTACACCTTC. Translation: CASSSAGFFYGYTF.

The V and J genes are TRBV6-1 and TRBJ1-5; D gene unclear. Trimming took off 2 bases at V and 0 bases at J, with 11 bases between the two ends. In germline, CDR1 is MNHNS, CDR2 SASEGT. The CDR3 contains 16 residues. The CDR3 reads CASSENEDYSNQPQHF. The CDR3, as DNA: TGTGCCAGCAGTGAAAACGAGGACTATAGCAATCAGCCCCAGCATTTT.

V usage is TRBV7-6 and J usage is TRBJ2-1, with a weak D call TRBD2 (6 bases). The CDR3 length is 18 residues. The germline V gene has CDR1 SGHVS and CDR2 FNYEAQ. With 5 bases removed from V and 5 bases from J, the gap between germline ends came to 25 bases. CDR3 sequence (DNA): TGTGCCAGCAGCCGTGTCGGGGGTCCGGGCTTTCTCGACAATGAGCAGTTCTTC. Translation: CASSRVGGPGFLDNEQFF. Variable domain in full (rest from reference TRBV7-6 and TRBJ2-1): GAGVSQSPRYKVTKRGQDVALRCDPISGHVSLYWYRQALGQGPEFLTYFNYEAQQDKSGLPNDRFSAERPEGSISTLTIQRTEQRDSAMYRCASSRVGGPGFLDNEQFFGPGTRLTVL.

The J gene is TRBJ1-2, the V gene TRBV19; D unresolved. Trimming removed 5 bases at V and 3 bases at J, with 13 bases between. CDR1 and CDR2 (germline): LNHDA, SQIVND (reference sequence). The CDR3 has 14 amino acids. The CDR3, as DNA: TGTGCCAGTAGTTTTTCGGGAGGCGACTATGGCTACACCTTC. Amino acid sequence: CASSFSGGDYGYTF.

The gene calls are TRBV5-4 and TRBJ2-2; TRBD1 agrees at 8 bases. Looked up from germline, CDR1 is SGHNT and CDR2 is YYREEE (reference sequence). The CDR3 length is 16 residues. V shed 0 bases, J shed 3 bases, and the junction held 4 bases outside the gene matches. Here the CDR3 reads CASSLVTGVHTGELFF. In DNA, the CDR3 is TGTGCCAGCAGCTTGGTGACAGGGGTCCACACCGGGGAGCTGTTTTTT.

V usage is TRBV7-2 and J usage is TRBJ1-2; 8 bases are a match to TRBD1. Germline CDR1 and CDR2: SGHTA and FQGNSA. The V and J ends lost 5 bases and 5 bases, in that order; junction bases with no gene match: 7. The CDR3 runs 14 residues. The CDR3 DNA follows: TGTGCCAGCAGCCCCCCGGACAGGGATTATGGCTACACCTTC. As protein: CASSPPDRDYGYTF.

The J gene is TRBJ2-1, the V gene TRBV14; 13 nucleotides match TRBD2. CDR3 size: 18 residues. V lost 0 bases, J lost 4 bases, and 6 bases stayed unmatched. Germline V gene sequence: CDR1 SGHDN, CDR2 FVKESK. CDR3 in amino acids: CASSQEPGLAGYYNEQFF. As DNA, the CDR3 is TGTGCCAGCAGCCAAGAACCGGGACTAGCGGGGTATTACAATGAGCAGTTCTTC.

The chain links TRBV7-2 to TRBJ1-2, with 8 nucleotides matching TRBD1. The trim removed 7 bases at V and 6 bases at J, leaving 7 bases unmatched. Per germline, CDR1 SGHTA and CDR2 FQGNSA. The CDR3 is 13 residues long. CDR3 nucleotides: TGTGCCAGCACCCTAGCAGGGGGCCATGGCTACACCTTC. As protein: CASTLAGGHGYTF.

The V and J genes are TRBV6-4 and TRBJ2-1, with 8 bases matching TRBD2. The ends lost 0 bases at V and 3 bases at J; junction bases unmatched: 4. The germline V gene has CDR1 MRHNA and CDR2 SNTAGT. The CDR3 contains 16 residues. As DNA, the CDR3 is TGTGCCAGCAGTGACTCCCCCGGGGGGGGCTACAATGAGCAGTTCTTC. Translated: CASSDSPGGGYNEQFF.

This chain connects TRBV6-1 to TRBJ1-3, with 10 bases matching TRBD1. CDR3 size: 16 residues. Germline values: CDR1 MNHNS, CDR2 SASEGT. The trim removed 4 bases at V and 6 bases at J, leaving 9 bases unmatched. The CDR3 DNA follows: TGTGCCAGCAGTGCTCGAGCCGGGACAGGGGAAAACACCATATATTTT. This codes for CASSARAGTGENTIYF.

The J gene is TRBJ1-4, the V gene TRBV30, with D possibly matching TRBD1 (6 bases). Germline V lookup: CDR1 GTSNPN, CDR2 SVGIG (reference sequence). The CDR3 is 13 amino acids. Trimming cost V 3 bases and J 3 bases, with 8 bases left between them. The CDR3 DNA is TGTGCCTGGAGACAGGGCGCTAATGAAAAACTGTTTTTT. It yields the protein CAWRQGANEKLFF. Combining the CDR3 with reference TRBV30 and TRBJ1-4 gives the whole variable domain SQTIHQWPATLVQPVGSPLSLECTVEGTSNPNLYWYRQAAGRGLQLLFYSVGIGQISSEVPQNLSASRPQDRQFILSSKKLLLSDSGFYLCAWRQGANEKLFFGSGTQLSVL.

This clone was detected only a few times. The V call is TRBV5-1, the J call TRBJ1-4, with D tentatively TRBD1 (5 bases). Germline-derived CDR1 and CDR2 are SGHRS and YFSETQ. The CDR3 length is 15 residues. V was shortened by 4 bases and J by 3 bases, with 13 bases between the two germline ends. The CDR3 protein is CASSGEGTPNEKLFF. Here the CDR3 DNA reads TGCGCCAGCAGCGGGGAGGGGACCCCTAATGAAAAACTGTTTTTT.

The chain joins TRBV5-1 to TRBJ2-2, with 8 bases that match TRBD1. The germline gives CDR1 SGHRS, CDR2 YFSETQ. The CDR3 is 16 residues long. Unmatched junction bases numbered 3, after V lost 0 bases and J lost 2 bases. CDR3 DNA sequence: TGCGCCAGCAGCTTGGCCGGGACAGGAAACACCGGGGAGCTGTTTTTT. It yields the protein CASSLAGTGNTGELFF.

The rearrangement joins TRBV4-2 to TRBJ1-5; 9 bases are a match to TRBD1. V trimming: 1 base; J trimming: 9 bases; junction bases outside the gene matches: 4. Germline lookup yields CDR1 LGHNA and CDR2 YNFKEQ. The CDR3 contains 14 residues. CDR3 protein: CASSQGTGDRPQHF. The CDR3 DNA follows: TGTGCCAGCAGCCAAGGGACAGGGGACCGGCCCCAGCATTTT.

The chain uses TRBV11-2 and TRBJ2-7, with D perhaps matching TRBD1 (5 bases). V was shortened by 1 base and J by 4 bases, with 11 bases between the two germline ends. In germline, CDR1 is SGHAT, CDR2 FQNNGV. There are 14 residues in the CDR3. The CDR3: CASSLGAGQYEQYF. The CDR3 DNA is TGTGCCAGCAGCTTAGGGGCAGGGCAATACGAGCAGTACTTC.

This chain connects TRBV9 to TRBJ1-2; 7 bases match TRBD1. The V and J ends lost 4 bases and 7 bases, in that order; junction bases with no gene match: 7. Germline-derived CDR1 and CDR2 are SGDLS and YYNGEE. This CDR3 has 13 amino acids. CDR3 coding DNA: TGTGCCAGCAGCCCGACAGGGAACGTTGGCTACACCTTC. Its translation: CASSPTGNVGYTF.

The chain employs TRBV27 and TRBJ2-7; D ambiguous. Germline V gene lookup returns CDR1 MNHEY and CDR2 SMNVEV (reference sequence). Trimming removed 6 bases at V and 3 bases at J, with 21 bases between. This CDR3 has 16 residues. The CDR3 bases are TGTGCCAGCAGCACCCTTTCGAGGTACCCGAACTACGAGCAGTACTTC. Translating gives CASSTLSRYPNYEQYF.